These 11 T cell receptor beta chains were sequenced from one sample in a study of a mutant IDH1 vaccine in newly diagnosed glioma. The time point was: week 11, during vaccination. The study gave 300 ug of mutant IDH1 20-mer peptide per vaccine dose, with topical imiquimod. No antigen is known for these receptors. This table comes from immunoSEQ multiplex PCR, and its TCRdb copy is limited to in-frame clones, with some not included. This table has over 95,000 clones, approximately 87% appearing once. The starting material was PBMCs, obtained from a glioma patient whose treatment included an IDH1 peptide vaccine. These receptor sequences come from a woman in her 50s with glioma.

This chain connects TRBV28 to TRBJ2-6, with unresolved D. This CDR3 is 14 amino acids long. Germline lookup yields CDR1 MDHEN and CDR2 SYDVKM. Trimming took off 7 bases at V and 4 bases at J, with 11 bases between the two ends. As DNA, the CDR3 is TGTGCCAGCAAGCGTCCGGTCGGGGCCAACGTCCTGACTTTC. Translated, it gives CASKRPVGANVLTF. Looking up the rest from reference TRBV28 and TRBJ2-6 gives the full variable domain: DVKVTQSSRYLVKRTGEKVFLECVQDMDHENMFWYRQDPGLGLRLIYFSYDVKMKEKGDIPEGYSVSREKKERFSLILESASTNQTSMYLCASKRPVGANVLTFGAGSRLTVL.

This chain links TRBV28 with TRBJ2-5; 7 bases are shared with TRBD1. The V segment lost 5 bases and the J segment 3 bases; nucleotides outside the gene matches: 6. Per the germline V gene, CDR1 is MDHEN and CDR2 is SYDVKM. The length of the CDR3 is 14 residues. The CDR3 bases are TGTGCCAGCAGTACCTCCGGGACAGAAGAGACCCAGTACTTC. It is translated as CASSTSGTEETQYF.

This clone was seen only a few times. The V call is TRBV6-1, the J call TRBJ1-2, with 9 bases aligning to TRBD1. The CDR3 spans 14 residues. V shed 6 bases, J shed 2 bases, and the junction held 4 bases outside the gene matches. Germline lookup yields CDR1 MNHNS and CDR2 SASEGT. The CDR3: CASRRQGGNYGYTF. In DNA form, the CDR3 reads TGTGCCAGCAGGAGACAGGGGGGGAACTATGGCTACACCTTC.

The chain recombines TRBV5-4 with TRBJ1-2; no reliable D call. The CDR3 runs 14 residues. Germline V gene data show CDR1 as SGHNT and CDR2 as YYREEE (reference sequence). V lost 4 bases and J lost 4, with 14 bases in between. The CDR3 loop is CASSPAVDSYGYTF. The CDR3 DNA reads as TGTGCCAGCAGCCCCGCGGTAGATAGCTATGGCTACACCTTC.

As concerns this clone: Other nucleotide sequences in the sample specify the same CDR3. The chain recombines TRBV28 with TRBJ2-7, with a tentative D call TRBD2 (5 bases). The CDR3 sequence is 12 residues long. Deletions cut 2 bases from V and 3 bases from J, with 5 bases between. Germline V gene sequence: CDR1 MDHEN, CDR2 SYDVKM. The CDR3, as DNA: TGTGCCAGCAGTTTACGGGACTACGAGCAGTACTTC. This gives the protein CASSLRDYEQYF. The variable domain in full, completed from reference TRBV28 and TRBJ2-7, reads DVKVTQSSRYLVKRTGEKVFLECVQDMDHENMFWYRQDPGLGLRLIYFSYDVKMKEKGDIPEGYSVSREKKERFSLILESASTNQTSMYLCASSLRDYEQYFGPGTRLTVT.

The sample holds one count of this clone. The chain combines TRBV11-2 with TRBJ2-7, with TRBD2 matching over 9 bases. Germline V CDR1 and CDR2: SGHAT, FQNNGV. The CDR3 sequence is 14 residues long. The junction had 6 bases not matched to a gene; V was cut back by 0 bases and J by 9 bases. CDR3 residues: CASSLEVIAGAQYF. The DNA of the CDR3 is TGTGCCAGCAGCTTAGAGGTCATAGCGGGAGCGCAGTACTTC.

The V gene is TRBV5-1, the J gene TRBJ1-4; maybe TRBD1 (5 bases). The V end lost 4 bases, the J end lost 5 bases, and 24 bases lay between the germline ends. The CDR3 length is 18 residues. Germline CDR1 and CDR2: SGHRS and YFSETQ. CDR3 residues: CASSPRSFSEGRNEKLFF. The CDR3 bases are TGCGCCAGCAGCCCCCGATCCTTCTCGGAGGGGAGAAATGAAAAACTGTTTTTT.

V is TRBV29-1 and J is TRBJ2-2; 7 nucleotides align to TRBD2. Trimming cost V 6 bases and J 3 bases; bases outside gene matches: 7. The germline CDR1 and CDR2 sequences are SQVTM and ANQGSEA. The CDR3 loop spans 14 amino acids. The CDR3 nucleotides read TGCAGCGTCCAACCGGGGGGTTACACCGGGGAGCTGTTTTTT. As protein: CSVQPGGYTGELFF.

The CDR3 sequence: CASSFAGTFIKTQYF. In DNA form, the CDR3 reads TGTGCCAGCAGTTTTGCCGGGACTTTCATAAAGACCCAGTACTTC. This chain joins TRBV28 and TRBJ2-5; D perhaps matches TRBD2 (6 bases). Trimming removed 3 bases at V and 6 bases at J, with 17 bases between. Germline CDR1 is MDHEN and CDR2 is SYDVKM. The CDR3 runs 15 residues. The variable domain in full, completed from reference TRBV28 and TRBJ2-5, reads DVKVTQSSRYLVKRTGEKVFLECVQDMDHENMFWYRQDPGLGLRLIYFSYDVKMKEKGDIPEGYSVSREKKERFSLILESASTNQTSMYLCASSFAGTFIKTQYFGPGTRLLVL.

The V gene is TRBV28, the J gene TRBJ2-7; D not resolved. CDR3 size: 12 residues. The V end lost 1 base, the J end lost 5 bases, and 6 bases lay between the germline ends. Germline CDR1 and CDR2: MDHEN and SYDVKM. CDR3 in amino acids: CASSLYGDEQYF. The CDR3, as DNA: TGTGCCAGCAGTTTATATGGGGACGAGCAGTACTTC.

The V call is TRBV12-2, the J call TRBJ2-3. TRBV12-2 counts as a pseudogene. The CDR3 length is 10 residues. Here the CDR3 reads CASTTDTQYF. DNA of the CDR3: TGTGCAAGTACCACAGATACGCAGTATTTT.